The 27 T cell receptor beta chains below all came from one sample that was sequenced in a study of response to subunit inactivated influenza vaccine. TCRdb analysed the RT-PCR reads with MiXCR anew, one entry per CDR3 protein. This sample has hundreds of thousands of distinct CDR3 sequences; 10% to 15% occur once, and the top ten carry 10% to 15%. The specimen comprised PBMCs from blood, sampled 35 to 45 days after vaccination. Receptors were obtained from a man aged 45-60 years who received an inactivated influenza vaccine.

The table lists this clonotype with many counts. The genes are TRBV21-1 and TRBJ2-5; the table's D call TRBD1 went unverified against the DNA. TRBV21-1 is a pseudogene segment. This CDR3 contains 14 residues. In DNA form, the CDR3 reads TGTGCCAGCAGCCAAGGGGCGGTCGAAGAGACCCAGTACTTC. Its translation is CASSQGAVEETQYF.

The chain recombines TRBV20-1 with TRBJ1-1; D call uncertain. V lost 3 bases and J 7 bases, leaving 6 bases between the germline ends. The CDR3 extends over 10 amino acids. Per the germline V gene, CDR1 is DFQATT and CDR2 is SNEGSKA (reference sequence). The CDR3 bases are TGCAGTGCTAGCAGACGTGAAGCTTTCTTT. It encodes CSASRREAFF.

Ten or more counts support this clonotype. The chain joins TRBV5-5 to TRBJ2-4, with D hard to call. Germline V gene lookup returns CDR1 SGHKS and CDR2 YYEKEE (reference sequence). V dropped 0 bases and J dropped 8 bases, with 15 bases sitting between them. The CDR3 loop spans 15 amino acids. In DNA form, the CDR3 reads TGTGCCAGCAGCTTGGTGGCGACCCCGGCGGACATTCAGTACTTC. As protein: CASSLVATPADIQYF.

CDR3 loop: CASAPTGDLNEQFF. The CDR3 nucleotides read TGTGCCAGCGCCCCGACAGGGGACCTCAATGAGCAGTTCTTC. The chain employs TRBV7-9 and TRBJ2-1; 8 bases map to TRBD1. CDR1 and CDR2 (germline): SEHNR, FQNEAQ (reference sequence). J lost 6 bases, V lost 8 bases, and 9 bases had no gene match. The CDR3 runs to 14 residues.

This clonotype was found a few times. V is TRBV5-1 and J is TRBJ2-7, with TRBD2 as a possible D gene (6 bases). V was cut by 2 bases and J by 6 bases, with 15 bases left in between. CDR1 SGHRS and CDR2 YFSETQ come from the germline V gene. The CDR3 totals 14 residues. CDR3 DNA: TGCGCCAGCAGCTTTGGAGGAGGGATCAGCGAGCAGTACTTC. It translates to CASSFGGGISEQYF. Complete variable domain (other parts from reference TRBV5-1 and TRBJ2-7): KAGVTQTPRYLIKTRGQQVTLSCSPISGHRSVSWYQQTPGQGLQFLFEYFSETQRNKGNFPGRFSGRQFSNSRSEMNVSTLELGDSALYLCASSFGGGISEQYFGPGTRLTVT.

The V call is TRBV10-3, the J call TRBJ2-7, with TRBD2 matching 7 bases. Germline CDR1 and CDR2: ENHRY and SYGVKD. V was pared by 2 bases and J by 7 bases, with 11 bases of the junction left unmatched. The CDR3 contains 15 residues. CDR3: CAISEGNSLGGEQYF. CDR3 DNA: TGTGCCATCAGTGAGGGGAATTCCTTGGGAGGGGAGCAGTACTTC.

This clonotype was seen repeatedly, ten times or more. CDR3 residues: CSVDGGLAGSTDTQYF. The DNA for the CDR3 is TGCAGCGTTGATGGCGGACTAGCGGGGTCCACAGATACGCAGTATTTT. J is TRBJ2-3 and V is TRBV29-1; 12 nucleotides match TRBD2. There are 16 residues in the CDR3. CDR1 SQVTM and CDR2 ANQGSEA come from the germline V gene. V gave up 3 bases and J gave up 2 bases; unmatched junction bases: 6.

The CDR3 nucleotides read TGCAGCGTCCCGGGTGGAGACACCGGGGAGCTGTTTTTT. It encodes CSVPGGDTGELFF. The J gene is TRBJ2-2, the V gene TRBV29-1; D not certain. The V end lost 6 bases, the J end lost 3 bases, and 11 bases lay between the germline ends. There are 13 residues in the CDR3. The germline gives CDR1 SQVTM, CDR2 ANQGSEA.

Ten or more counts support this clonotype. The chain combines TRBV11-2 with TRBJ2-3; 13 nucleotides match TRBD2. V was pared by 3 bases and J by 0 bases, with 9 bases of the junction left unmatched. CDR3 size: 19 residues. The germline V gene encodes CDR1 SGHAT and CDR2 FQNNGV. CDR3 residues: CASSFSGLAGALSTDTQYF. CDR3 coding DNA: TGTGCCAGCAGCTTTTCTGGACTAGCGGGGGCTCTAAGCACAGATACGCAGTATTTT.

CDR3 sequence (DNA): TGTGCCAGCAGCCCGGGGGTGTCGAACCGCCAAGAGACCCAGTACTTC. The encoded protein is CASSPGVSNRQETQYF. This rearrangement joins TRBV9 to TRBJ2-5, with a possible D match to TRBD2 (6 bases). Germline V gene data show CDR1 as SGDLS and CDR2 as YYNGEE. The CDR3 covers 16 residues. V lost 4 bases and J 1 base, leaving 17 bases between the germline ends.

The chain links TRBV20-1 to TRBJ2-3, with 12 nucleotides matching TRBD2. After removal of 2 bases from V and 6 bases from J, the junction contained 3 bases not matched to a gene. The CDR3 runs to 14 residues. The germline V gene encodes CDR1 DFQATT and CDR2 SNEGSKA (reference sequence). This CDR3 reads CSARLAGGYDTQYF. The DNA for the CDR3 is TGCAGTGCTAGACTAGCGGGAGGGTATGATACGCAGTATTTT.

J is TRBJ2-3 and V is TRBV12-3 or TRBV12-4, with D possibly matching TRBD2 (6 bases). V was shortened by 4 bases and J by 0 bases, with 8 bases between the two germline ends. The CDR3 has 14 amino acids. This CDR3 is CASSWSGSTDTQYF. In DNA form, the CDR3 reads TGTGCCAGCAGTTGGAGCGGGAGCACAGATACGCAGTATTTT.

This clonotype was seen a few times. The V gene is TRBV4-1, the J gene TRBJ1-2, with TRBD1 as a possible D gene (5 bases). Trimming took 1 base from V and 6 from J, leaving 18 bases between them. Looked up from germline, CDR1 is MGHRA and CDR2 is YSYEKL. CDR3 length: 16 amino acids. CDR3 sequence: CASSQGPGGVNHGYTF. For the CDR3, the DNA is TGCGCCAGCAGCCAAGGCCCCGGGGGGGTAAATCATGGCTACACCTTC.

The rearrangement joins TRBV7-2 to TRBJ2-2, with 8 bases aligning to TRBD1. The CDR3 is 16 amino acids. Per the germline V gene, CDR1 is SGHTA and CDR2 is FQGNSA. Losses at the gene ends were 1 base for V and 6 bases for J; bases not matched to a gene: 7. The CDR3 DNA reads TGTGCCAGCAGCTTAGGTGCAGGGGGCGCGTCCGGGGAGCTGTTTTTT. It is translated as CASSLGAGGASGELFF.

The J gene is TRBJ2-1, the V gene TRBV12-3 or TRBV12-4; perhaps TRBD2 as D (5 bases). V lost 7 bases, J lost 0 bases, and 13 bases lay in between. The CDR3 length is 15 residues. The CDR3 DNA sequence: TGTGCCAGCAACCACGGGGAGAGCTCCTACAATGAGCAGTTCTTC. This translates into CASNHGESSYNEQFF.

The chain uses TRBV6-1 and TRBJ1-2, with 9 bases fitting TRBD1. V dropped 5 bases and J dropped 4; count of bases not matched to a gene: 8. The CDR3 loop spans 15 amino acids. Germline V CDR1 and CDR2: MNHNS, SASEGT. DNA of the CDR3: TGTGCCAGCAGTATCCGGGACAGGGACCCCTATGGCTACACCTTC. This gives the protein CASSIRDRDPYGYTF.

The chain carries TRBV29-1 and TRBJ2-7; tentative D call: TRBD1 (5 bases). Trimming removed 6 bases at V and 0 bases at J, with 9 bases between. The germline gives CDR1 SQVTM, CDR2 ANQGSEA. CDR3 length: 12 amino acids. DNA for the CDR3: TGCAGCGTCAGGGCTGCCTCCTACGAGCAGTACTTC. Its translation is CSVRAASYEQYF.

CDR3 amino acids: CASSQDLGLGIYEQYF. The CDR3, as DNA: TGCGCCAGCAGCCAAGATTTGGGACTAGGTATCTACGAGCAGTACTTC. V and J are TRBV4-3 and TRBJ2-7, with 8 bases fitting TRBD2. The V gene's germline CDR1 is LGHNA and CDR2 YSLEER. Trimming removed 0 bases from V and 3 bases from J; junction bases left unmatched: 7. The CDR3 covers 16 residues.

This clonotype was seen a handful of times. V and J are TRBV12-3 or TRBV12-4 and TRBJ2-1, with TRBD1 matching 8 bases. The CDR3 totals 15 residues. The trim removed 6 bases at V and 8 bases at J, leaving 12 bases unmatched. The chain's CDR3 is CASSFYLTGVDEQFF. The DNA for the CDR3 is TGTGCCAGCAGCTTCTACTTGACAGGGGTCGATGAGCAGTTCTTC.

This clonotype was counted between two and nine times. The chain combines TRBV20-1 with TRBJ2-7; 7 positions match TRBD2. The junction had 5 bases not matched to a gene; V was cut back by 5 bases and J by 1 base. Germline V CDR1 and CDR2: DFQATT, SNEGSKA (reference sequence). CDR3 length equals 13 residues. Here the CDR3 DNA reads TGCAGTGCTCTGGAGCGGGAATCCTACGAGCAGTACTTC. Its translation: CSALERESYEQYF.

This clonotype appeared many times. The chain combines TRBV6-1 with TRBJ1-2; 7 bases map to TRBD1. The trim removed 7 bases at V and 2 bases at J, leaving 13 bases unmatched. The length of the CDR3 is 16 residues. CDR1 is MNHNS, CDR2 SASEGT, per germline. The CDR3 region is CASISRGGTANYGYTF. The DNA for the CDR3 is TGTGCCAGCATCTCACGAGGAGGGACAGCAAACTATGGCTACACCTTC.

The J gene is TRBJ2-1, the V gene TRBV20-1; D might be TRBD1 or TRBD2, each matching 5 bases. V dropped 3 bases and J dropped 3 bases, with 18 bases sitting between them. Germline CDR1 is DFQATT and CDR2 is SNEGSKA (reference sequence). This CDR3 is built from 16 residues. CDR3 sequence: CSARALRGRDYNEQFF. The DNA of the CDR3 is TGCAGTGCTAGGGCTTTGAGGGGAAGGGACTACAATGAGCAGTTCTTC.

This clonotype was observed at least ten times. The chain combines TRBV20-1 with TRBJ2-3; D is possibly TRBD2 (5 bases). The germline V gene has CDR1 DFQATT and CDR2 SNEGSKA (reference sequence). CDR3 size: 16 residues. Trimming left V 0 bases short and J 1 base short, with 14 bases between. The CDR3 loop is CSARDSRASGTDTQYF. The CDR3 nucleotides are TGCAGTGCTAGAGATTCGAGGGCCTCGGGCACAGATACGCAGTATTTT.

A few counts support this clonotype. The V gene is TRBV7-9, the J gene TRBJ2-1; a possible D gene is TRBD2 (5 bases). The length of the CDR3 is 17 residues. Germline V CDR1 and CDR2: SEHNR, FQNEAQ (reference sequence). The V and J ends lost 1 base and 8 bases respectively, with 21 bases between them. CDR3 coding DNA: TGTGCCAGCAGCTTAGTAGCGACTGCGAGTTTTTTGGATGAGCAGTTCTTC. It yields the protein CASSLVATASFLDEQFF.

V gene TRBV24-1 combines with J gene TRBJ2-5, with 11 bases aligning to TRBD1. Germline V gene lookup returns CDR1 KGHDR and CDR2 SFDVKD. The CDR3 sequence is 16 residues long. Trimming removed 7 bases from V and 4 bases from J; junction bases left unmatched: 10. For the CDR3, the DNA is TGTGCCACCAGAGGAAGTGGACAGGGGGCGGGAGAGACCCAGTACTTC. Protein: CATRGSGQGAGETQYF.

Written as DNA, the CDR3 is TGTGCCAGCAGCCGACTGGAGAACACTGAAGCTTTCTTT. Translation gives CASSRLENTEAFF. The chain links TRBV7-8 to TRBJ1-1; no reliable D call. V gave up 5 bases and J gave up 1 base, with 8 bases separating them. Germline V gene data show CDR1 as SGHVS and CDR2 as FQNEAQ. The CDR3 sequence is 13 residues long.

In this sample, this clonotype turned up a few times. The chain uses TRBV5-1 and TRBJ2-7; 7 bases are shared with TRBD1. The CDR3 covers 11 residues. Germline CDR1 reads SGHRS; CDR2 reads YFSETQ. After removal of 5 bases from V and 7 bases from J, the junction contained 3 bases not matched to a gene. CDR3 DNA sequence: TGCGCCAGCAGGACAGGGATTGAGCAGTACTTC. It yields the protein CASRTGIEQYF.